This T cell receptor beta chain appears in the sequencing data of a study of cytotoxic CD8 clonotypes in ibrutinib-treated CLL (dated by TCRdb to about 2021). Background for the entire study: The cohort included approximately 15 treatment-naive and 11 relapsed/refractory patients; 17 were IGHV unmutated. Cryopreserved peripheral blood mononuclear cells were collected at three points: before therapy, at response, and at either sustained remission or disease progression. Response samples were taken after a median of about a year on treatment, ranging from about 6 to 40 months. Of the 70 to 100 people in the trial, about 25 had longitudinal samples available. An average of about 260,000 productive templates and about 100,000 productive rearrangements was obtained per sample. Responses were partial in roughly 24 patients and complete in 2; after median around 68 months follow-up, about 15 stayed in remission and some twelve progressed.

About this clone: Its antigen remains undetermined. No much larger clone exists at a distance of one base, and base qualities are not known.

For TCR beta library preparation, approximately 2 micrograms of genomic DNA were extracted from the cryopreserved PBMCs. Longitudinal blood samples from CLL patients on ibrutinib monotherapy were analyzed using high-throughput TCR beta sequencing. Patients were enrolled in a phase 2 open-label single-center ibrutinib monotherapy trial. The germline V and J ends show losses of 0 bases and 5 bases respectively, and no gene match explains 8 bases of the junction. The germline V gene gives CDR1 as MNHEY and CDR2 as SVGAGI. The CDR3 sequence holds 16 residues, the cysteine and phenylalanine included. Only the CDR3 region is kept as DNA, spanning 48 bases read in frame from base 1. General findings and caveats noted by the study authors: Lymph node repertoires were not examined, and the timing of sampling was not matched between patients in sustained remission and those whose disease progressed. An increase in clonality was observed at ibrutinib response, with clonality remaining stable during sustained remission and falling back toward baseline at progression. Baseline clonality exceeded that of age-matched healthy donors and correlated strongly with circulating CD8+ T-cell counts. Public clonotypes were rare and either contracted or stayed stable during treatment, and the rise in clonality at ibrutinib response reflected the expansion of private clonotypes.

On a MiSeq, deep resolution sequencing aimed for a depth between 1 in 1 million and 1 in 200,000 T cells, with each clonotype covered around 9.2x on average. The immunoSEQ hsTCRB Kit was used to generate the TCR beta libraries. In the source study's methods: The data were analyzed with ImmunoSEQ Analyzer and ImmunoSEQ Data Assistant, and V, D and J gene assignments followed IMGT definitions. Clonality, with values ranging from 0 to 1, was calculated as one minus the normalized Shannon entropy of productive rearrangement frequencies. Only overrepresented clonotypes making up at least 0.05% of each patient's repertoire were included in the public clonotype analysis. Some twelve repertoires from age-matched healthy donors, obtained from immuneACCESS, served as clonality controls. Not all clones reach the TCRdb copy of this immuneACCESS table, which keeps in-frame sequences only. Checked studies attribute under half of the gap to unresolved V genes and leave the rest unexplained. V and J calls and clone size are given by that table; D and trimming were obtained from the DNA. The sample yields some 300,000 clones; just under 80% were counted once. Over 5.5% of the sample rests with the top ten.

The chain uses TRBV6-5 and TRBJ2-5, with TRBD2 identical over 8 junction bases. This clonotype was sampled from a human donor with chronic lymphocytic leukemia. The sequences come from PBMCs, collected before ibrutinib treatment. The CDR3 has the sequence CASSYSGAGASETQYF. The sequence in DNA is TGTGCCAGCAGTTACTCGGGAGCGGGGGCAAGCGAGACCCAGTACTTC.